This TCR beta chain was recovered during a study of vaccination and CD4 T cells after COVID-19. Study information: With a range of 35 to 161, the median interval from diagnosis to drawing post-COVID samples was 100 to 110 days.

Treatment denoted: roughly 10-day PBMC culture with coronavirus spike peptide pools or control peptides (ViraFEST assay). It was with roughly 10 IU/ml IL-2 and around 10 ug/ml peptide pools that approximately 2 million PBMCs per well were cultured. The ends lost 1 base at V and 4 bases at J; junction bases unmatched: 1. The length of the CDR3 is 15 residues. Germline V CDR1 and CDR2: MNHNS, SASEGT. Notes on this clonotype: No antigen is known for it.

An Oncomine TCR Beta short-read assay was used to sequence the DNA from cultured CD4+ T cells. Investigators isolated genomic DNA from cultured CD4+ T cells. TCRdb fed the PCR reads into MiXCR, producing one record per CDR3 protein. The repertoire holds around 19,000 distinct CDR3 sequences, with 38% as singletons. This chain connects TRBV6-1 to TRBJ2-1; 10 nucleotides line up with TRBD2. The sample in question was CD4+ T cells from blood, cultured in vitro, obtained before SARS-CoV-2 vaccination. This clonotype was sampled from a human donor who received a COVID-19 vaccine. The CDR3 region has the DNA TGTGCCAGCAGTGAAGAGCGGGGGGGGTACAATGAGCAGTTCTTC. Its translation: CASSEERGGYNEQFF.